This T cell receptor beta chain was identified during a study of T cell repertoires in cytomegalovirus infection (dated by TCRdb to the late 2010s). About the investigation overall: Recently identified HLA-C-restricted CMV epitopes, whose presentation resists viral immunomodulation, were targeted by peptide stimulations together with well-studied HLA-B-restricted epitopes. Donor HLA type was relevant to the analysis, as public TCR beta signatures indicated carriage of CMV infection together with the matching HLA type.

This specimen's treatment or condition label, per the study, means: in vitro stimulation with specific CMV peptide epitopes to enrich CMV-specific T cells. This clonotype was counted at least ten times. No antigen is known for it. The record has no base qualities; no much larger clone is one base away. The CDR3 sequence holds 16 residues, the cysteine and phenylalanine included. Of all the DNA, just the CDR3 is kept, 48 bases in frame from base 1. Germline trimming amounts to 0 bases on V and 6 bases on J, with 8 as the count of junction bases outside the gene matches. The CDR1 and CDR2 encoded by the germline V gene (reference sequence) are MNHEY and SMNVEV. These reads were obtained on an Illumina HiSeq 1500. Clones were called with MiXCR by TCRdb after fastp trimmed the public reads at Q25, and only in-frame beta chains were retained. When rows share a CDR3 protein, they turn into one entry using the most common DNA and genes. The sample includes 700,000 to 950,000 distinct CDR3 sequences, with around a third observed a single time. The top ten hold 9.5% to 15% of the sample.

Overall study outcomes, separate from this receptor: Carriers of CMV infection plus the relevant HLA type were discriminated by the cumulative frequency of public TCR beta family members in the study cohort and in an independent roughly 400-donor cohort. The ex vivo response was dominated by HLA-C-restricted CMV-specific TCR beta clonotypes, and the single most frequent clonotype in two of eight donors was supplied by these HLA-C-restricted clonotypes.

This clonotype originated in a human donor in good health (CMV status not recorded). Some clones in this sample may be carry-over from other donors' samples. Sequencing used cultured CD8+ T cells from PBMCs, obtained from culture after CMV antigen stimulation. This chain joins TRBV27 to TRBJ2-1, and 7 junction bases match TRBD2. The nucleotide sequence reads as follows: TGTGCCAGCAGTTTATCTTCTAGCGGTTTCTCCAATGAGCAGTTCTTC. Protein translation: CASSLSSSGFSNEQFF.